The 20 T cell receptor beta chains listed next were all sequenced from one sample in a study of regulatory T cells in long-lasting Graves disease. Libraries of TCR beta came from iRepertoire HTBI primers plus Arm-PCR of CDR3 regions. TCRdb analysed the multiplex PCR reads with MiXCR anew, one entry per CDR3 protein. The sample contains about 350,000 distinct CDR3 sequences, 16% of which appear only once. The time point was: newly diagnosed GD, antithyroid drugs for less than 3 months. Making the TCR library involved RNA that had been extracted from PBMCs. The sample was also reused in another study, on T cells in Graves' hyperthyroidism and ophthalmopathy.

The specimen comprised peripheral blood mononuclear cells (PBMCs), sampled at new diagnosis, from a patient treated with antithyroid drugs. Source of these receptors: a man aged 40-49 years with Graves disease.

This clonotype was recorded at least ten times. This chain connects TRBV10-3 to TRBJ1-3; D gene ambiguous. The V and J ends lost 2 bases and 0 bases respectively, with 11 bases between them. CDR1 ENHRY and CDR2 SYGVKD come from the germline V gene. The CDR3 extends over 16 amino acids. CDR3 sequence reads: CAISERPTLSGNTIYF. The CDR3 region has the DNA TGTGCCATCAGTGAGCGCCCCACACTCTCTGGAAACACCATATATTTT.

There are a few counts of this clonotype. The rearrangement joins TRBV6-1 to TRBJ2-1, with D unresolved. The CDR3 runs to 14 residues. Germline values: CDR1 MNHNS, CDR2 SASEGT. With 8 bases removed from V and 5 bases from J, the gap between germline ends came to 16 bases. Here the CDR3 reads CASRFSGINNEQFF. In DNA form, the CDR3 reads TGTGCCAGCCGATTTTCGGGTATCAACAATGAGCAGTTCTTC.

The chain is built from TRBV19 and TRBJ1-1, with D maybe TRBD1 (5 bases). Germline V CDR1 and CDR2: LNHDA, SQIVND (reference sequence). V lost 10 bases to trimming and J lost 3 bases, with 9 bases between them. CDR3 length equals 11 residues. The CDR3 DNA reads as TGTGCCACCGGGGGGTACACTGAAGCTTTCTTT. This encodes CATGGYTEAFF.

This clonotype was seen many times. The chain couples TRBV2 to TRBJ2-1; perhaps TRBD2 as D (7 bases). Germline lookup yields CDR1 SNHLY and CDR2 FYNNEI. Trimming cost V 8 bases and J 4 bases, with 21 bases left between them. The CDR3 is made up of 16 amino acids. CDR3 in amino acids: CASQGAGASAYNEQFF. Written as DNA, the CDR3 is TGTGCCAGCCAAGGGGCGGGGGCTAGCGCGTACAATGAGCAGTTCTTC.

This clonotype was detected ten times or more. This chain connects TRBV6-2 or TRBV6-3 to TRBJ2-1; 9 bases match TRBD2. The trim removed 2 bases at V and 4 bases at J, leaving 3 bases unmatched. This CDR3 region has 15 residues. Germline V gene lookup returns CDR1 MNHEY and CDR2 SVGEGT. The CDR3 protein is CASSYTRGGYNEQFF. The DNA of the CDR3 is TGTGCCAGCAGTTACACGCGGGGGGGGTACAATGAGCAGTTCTTC.

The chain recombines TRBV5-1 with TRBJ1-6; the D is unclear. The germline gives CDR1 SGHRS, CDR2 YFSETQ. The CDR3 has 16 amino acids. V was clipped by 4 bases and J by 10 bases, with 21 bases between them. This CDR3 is CASSRDGSVVPSPLHF. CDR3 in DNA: TGCGCCAGCAGCCGAGATGGGTCAGTAGTGCCGTCACCCCTCCACTTT.

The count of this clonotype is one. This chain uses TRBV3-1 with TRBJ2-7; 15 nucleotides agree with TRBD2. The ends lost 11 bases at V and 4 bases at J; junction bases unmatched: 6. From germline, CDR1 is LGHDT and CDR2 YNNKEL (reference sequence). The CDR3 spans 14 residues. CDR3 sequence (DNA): TGTGCCGGAGGACTAGCGGGGGGGCAATACGAGCAGTACTTC. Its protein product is CAGGLAGGQYEQYF.

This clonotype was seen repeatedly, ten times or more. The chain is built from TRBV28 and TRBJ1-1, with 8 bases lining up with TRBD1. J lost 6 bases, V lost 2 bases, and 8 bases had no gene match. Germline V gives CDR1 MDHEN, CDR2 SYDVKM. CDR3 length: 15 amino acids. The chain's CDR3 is CASSLLRQGPSEAFF. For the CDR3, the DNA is TGTGCCAGCAGTTTACTGCGACAGGGGCCCTCTGAAGCTTTCTTT.

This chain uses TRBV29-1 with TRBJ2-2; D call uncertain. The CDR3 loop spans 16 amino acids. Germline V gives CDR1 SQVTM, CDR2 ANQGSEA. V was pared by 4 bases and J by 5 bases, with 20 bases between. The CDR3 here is CSVVAFVGTETGELFF. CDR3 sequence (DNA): TGCAGCGTTGTCGCCTTTGTGGGCACAGAGACCGGGGAGCTGTTTTTT.

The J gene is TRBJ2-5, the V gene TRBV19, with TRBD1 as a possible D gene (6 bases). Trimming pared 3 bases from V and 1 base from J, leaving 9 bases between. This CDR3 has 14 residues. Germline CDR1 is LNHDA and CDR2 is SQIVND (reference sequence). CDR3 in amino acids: CASSILGGQETQYF. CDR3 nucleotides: TGTGCCAGTAGTATCCTAGGGGGCCAAGAGACCCAGTACTTC.

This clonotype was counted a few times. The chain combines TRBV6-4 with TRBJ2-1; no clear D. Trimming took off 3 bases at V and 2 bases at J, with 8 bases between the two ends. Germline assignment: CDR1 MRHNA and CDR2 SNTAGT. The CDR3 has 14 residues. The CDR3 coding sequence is TGTGCCAGCAGTGAATTCGGAGCCTACAATGAGCAGTTCTTC. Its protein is CASSEFGAYNEQFF.

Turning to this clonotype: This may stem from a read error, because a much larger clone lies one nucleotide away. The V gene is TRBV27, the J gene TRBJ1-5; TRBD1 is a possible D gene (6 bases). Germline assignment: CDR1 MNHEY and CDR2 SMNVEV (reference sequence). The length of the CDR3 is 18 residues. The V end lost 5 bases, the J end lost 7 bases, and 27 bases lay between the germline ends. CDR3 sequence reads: CASSNSPRIRQAQQPQHF. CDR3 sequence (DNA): TGTGCCAGCAGTAACAGCCCCAGGATTCGACAGGCCCAACAGCCCCAGCATTTT.

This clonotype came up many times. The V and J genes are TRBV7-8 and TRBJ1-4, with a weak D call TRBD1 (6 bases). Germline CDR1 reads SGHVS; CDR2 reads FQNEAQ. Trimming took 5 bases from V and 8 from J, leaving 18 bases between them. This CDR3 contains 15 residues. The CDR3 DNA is TGTGCCAGCAGCAAGATACGTCTCCAGGGGGAAAAACTGTTTTTT. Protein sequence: CASSKIRLQGEKLFF.

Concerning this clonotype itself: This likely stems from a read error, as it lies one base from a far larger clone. CDR3 protein: CSATGLAATYEQFF. CDR3 nucleotides: TGCAGTGCTACAGGACTAGCGGCAACCTACGAGCAGTTCTTC. The chain uses TRBV20-1 and TRBJ2-1; TRBD2 matches 10 bases. V was pared by 4 bases and J by 10 bases, with 10 bases of the junction left unmatched. This CDR3 contains 14 residues. Per germline, CDR1 DFQATT and CDR2 SNEGSKA (reference sequence).

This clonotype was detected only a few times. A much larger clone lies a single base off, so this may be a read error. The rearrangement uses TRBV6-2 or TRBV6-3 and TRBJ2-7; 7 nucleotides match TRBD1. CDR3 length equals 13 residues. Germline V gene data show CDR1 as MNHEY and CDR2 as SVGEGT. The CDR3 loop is CASSRQGSYERYF. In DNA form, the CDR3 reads TGTGCCAGCAGCCGACAGGGTTCCTACGAGCGGTACTTC.

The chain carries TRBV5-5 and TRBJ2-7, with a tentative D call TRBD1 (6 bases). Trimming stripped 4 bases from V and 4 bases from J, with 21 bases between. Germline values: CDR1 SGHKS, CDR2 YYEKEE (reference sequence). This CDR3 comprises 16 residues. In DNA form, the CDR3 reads TGTGCCAGCAGCCGCCTGTTGGCAGGGGCCTTATACGAGCAGTACTTC. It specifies CASSRLLAGALYEQYF.

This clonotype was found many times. This chain's CDR3 is CSAERQGNHEQYF. CDR3 in DNA: TGCAGTGCCGAACGACAGGGGAACCACGAGCAGTACTTC. The chain couples TRBV20-1 to TRBJ2-7; 8 bases line up with TRBD1. The CDR3 totals 13 residues. The germline V gene encodes CDR1 DFQATT and CDR2 SNEGSKA (reference sequence). The J segment lost 5 bases and the V segment lost 6 bases, leaving 9 bases of the junction unmatched.

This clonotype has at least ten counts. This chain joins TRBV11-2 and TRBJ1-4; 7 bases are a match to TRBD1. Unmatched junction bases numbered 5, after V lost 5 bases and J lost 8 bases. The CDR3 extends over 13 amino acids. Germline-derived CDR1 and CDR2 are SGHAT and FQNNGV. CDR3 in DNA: TGTGCCAGCAGCAGGACAGGATCCGAAAAACTGTTTTTT. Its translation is CASSRTGSEKLFF.

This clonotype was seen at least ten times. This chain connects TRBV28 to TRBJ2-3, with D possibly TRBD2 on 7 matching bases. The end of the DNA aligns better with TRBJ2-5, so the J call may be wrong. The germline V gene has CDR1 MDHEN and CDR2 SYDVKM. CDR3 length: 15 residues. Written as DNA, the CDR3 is TGTGCCAGCAGTTTATGGGGGAGGGGGGGGAAGACCCAGTACTTC. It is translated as CASSLWGRGGKTQYF.

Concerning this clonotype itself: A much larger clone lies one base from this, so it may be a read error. CDR3 DNA: TGTGCCAGCAGCCGAGCCAGGGGTCAGCCCCAGCATTTT. Translated: CASSRARGQPQHF. The chain recombines TRBV3-1 with TRBJ1-5; possibly TRBD1 for D (6 bases). V gave up 4 bases and J gave up 6 bases, with 10 bases separating them. The germline V gene has CDR1 LGHDT and CDR2 YNNKEL (reference sequence). This CDR3 contains 13 residues.